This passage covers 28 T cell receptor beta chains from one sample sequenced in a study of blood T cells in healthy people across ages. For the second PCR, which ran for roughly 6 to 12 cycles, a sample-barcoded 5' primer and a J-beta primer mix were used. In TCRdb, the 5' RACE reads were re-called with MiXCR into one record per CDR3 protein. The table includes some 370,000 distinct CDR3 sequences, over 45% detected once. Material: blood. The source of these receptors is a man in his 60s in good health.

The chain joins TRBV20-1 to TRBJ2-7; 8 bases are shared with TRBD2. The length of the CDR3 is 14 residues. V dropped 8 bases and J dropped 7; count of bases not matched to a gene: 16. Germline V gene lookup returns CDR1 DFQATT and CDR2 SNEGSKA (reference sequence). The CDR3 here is CSSSAGLGYNEQYF. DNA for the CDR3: TGCAGTTCCTCCGCGGGACTAGGCTACAATGAGCAGTACTTC.

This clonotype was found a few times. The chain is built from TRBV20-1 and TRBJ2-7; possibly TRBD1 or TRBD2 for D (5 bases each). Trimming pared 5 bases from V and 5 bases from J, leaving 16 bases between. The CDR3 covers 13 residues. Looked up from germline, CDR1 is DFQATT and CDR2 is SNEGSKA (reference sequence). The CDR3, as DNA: TGCAGTGCTGGAGGCCAGACAGTCCACGAGCAGTACTTC. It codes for CSAGGQTVHEQYF.

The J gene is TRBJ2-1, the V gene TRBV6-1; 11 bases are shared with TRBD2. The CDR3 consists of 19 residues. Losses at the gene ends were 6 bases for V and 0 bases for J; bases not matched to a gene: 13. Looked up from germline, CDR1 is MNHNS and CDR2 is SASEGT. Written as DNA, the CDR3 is TGTGCCAGCAGAGGGGATCGGACTAGCGGGCGGAGCTCCTACAATGAGCAGTTCTTC. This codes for CASRGDRTSGRSSYNEQFF.

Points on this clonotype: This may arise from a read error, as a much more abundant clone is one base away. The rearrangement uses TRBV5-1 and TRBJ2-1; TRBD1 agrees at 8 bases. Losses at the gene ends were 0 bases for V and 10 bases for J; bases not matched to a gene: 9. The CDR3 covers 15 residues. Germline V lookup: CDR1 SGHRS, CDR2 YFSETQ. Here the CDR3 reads CASSLGQGFSYEQFF. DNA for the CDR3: TGCGCCAGCAGCTTGGGACAGGGGTTCTCCTACGAGCAGTTCTTC. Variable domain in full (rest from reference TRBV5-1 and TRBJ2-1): KAGVTQTPRYLIKTRGQQVTLSCSPISGHRSVSWYQQTPGQGLQFLFEYFSETQRNKGNFPGRFSGRQFSNSRSEMNVSTLELGDSALYLCASSLGQGFSYEQFFGPGTRLTVL.

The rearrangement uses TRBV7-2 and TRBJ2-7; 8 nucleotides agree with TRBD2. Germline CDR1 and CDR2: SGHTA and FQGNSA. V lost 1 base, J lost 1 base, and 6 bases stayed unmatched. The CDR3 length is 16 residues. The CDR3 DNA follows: TGTGCCAGCAGCTTAGGGTCCGCGGGAGGTTCCTACGAGCAGTACTTC. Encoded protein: CASSLGSAGGSYEQYF. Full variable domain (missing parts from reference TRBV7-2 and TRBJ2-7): GAGVSQSPSNKVTEKGKDVELRCDPISGHTALYWYRQSLGQGLEFLIYFQGNSAPDKSGLPSDRFSAERTGGSVSTLTIQRTQQEDSAVYLCASSLGSAGGSYEQYFGPGTRLTVT.

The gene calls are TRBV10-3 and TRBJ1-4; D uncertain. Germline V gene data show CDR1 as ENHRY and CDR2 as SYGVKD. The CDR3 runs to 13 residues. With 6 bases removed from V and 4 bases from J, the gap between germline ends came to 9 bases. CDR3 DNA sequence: TGTGCCATCAGGGAGCTAAATAATGAAAAACTGTTTTTT. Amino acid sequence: CAIRELNNEKLFF.

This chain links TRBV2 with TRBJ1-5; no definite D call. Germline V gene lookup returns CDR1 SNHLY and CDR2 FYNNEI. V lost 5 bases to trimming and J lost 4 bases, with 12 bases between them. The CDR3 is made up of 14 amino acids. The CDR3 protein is CASSTGRMNQPQHF. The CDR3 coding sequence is TGTGCCAGCAGTACCGGACGGATGAATCAGCCCCAGCATTTT.

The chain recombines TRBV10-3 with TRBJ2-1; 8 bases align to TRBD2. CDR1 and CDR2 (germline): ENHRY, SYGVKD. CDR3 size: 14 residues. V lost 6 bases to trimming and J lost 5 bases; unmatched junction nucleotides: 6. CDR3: CAIRLSGNHNEQFF. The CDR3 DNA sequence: TGTGCCATCAGACTTAGCGGGAACCACAATGAGCAGTTCTTC.

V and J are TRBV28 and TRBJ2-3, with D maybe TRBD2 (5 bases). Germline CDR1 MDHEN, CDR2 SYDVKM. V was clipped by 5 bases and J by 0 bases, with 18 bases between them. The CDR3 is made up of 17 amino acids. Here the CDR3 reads CASSLEDGAASTDTQYF. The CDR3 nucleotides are TGTGCCAGCAGTCTGGAGGACGGAGCTGCTAGCACAGATACGCAGTATTTT.

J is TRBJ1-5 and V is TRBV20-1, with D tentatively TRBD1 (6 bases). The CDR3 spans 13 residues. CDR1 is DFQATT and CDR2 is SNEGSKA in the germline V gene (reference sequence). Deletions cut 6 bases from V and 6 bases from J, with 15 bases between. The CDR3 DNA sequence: TGCAGTGCCCATGGGGGGGGGGCTCAGCCCCAGCATTTT. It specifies CSAHGGGAQPQHF.

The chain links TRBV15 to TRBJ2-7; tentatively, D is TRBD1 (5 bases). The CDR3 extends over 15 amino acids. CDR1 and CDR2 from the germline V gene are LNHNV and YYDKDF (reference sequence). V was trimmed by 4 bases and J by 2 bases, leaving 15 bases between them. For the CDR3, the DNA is TGTGCCACCAGCAAAGACAGATTAGTGGCCTACGAGCAGTACTTC. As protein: CATSKDRLVAYEQYF.

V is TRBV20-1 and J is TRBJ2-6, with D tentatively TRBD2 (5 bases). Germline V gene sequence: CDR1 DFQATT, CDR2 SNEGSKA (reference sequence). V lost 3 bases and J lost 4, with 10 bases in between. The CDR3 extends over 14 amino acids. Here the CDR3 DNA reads TGCAGTGCTAGCGAGGGTGTCGGGGCCAACGTCCTGACTTTC. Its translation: CSASEGVGANVLTF.

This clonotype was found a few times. This CDR3 is CASSLRGRYEQYF. The CDR3 region has the DNA TGTGCCAGCAGCTTAAGAGGGAGGTACGAGCAGTACTTC. This chain joins TRBV11-2 and TRBJ2-7; D perhaps matches TRBD2 (6 bases). The V gene lost 2 bases and the J gene lost 4 bases, with 9 bases spanning the gap. This CDR3 spans 13 amino acids. From germline, CDR1 is SGHAT and CDR2 FQNNGV.

CDR3 nucleotides: TGTGCCAGCAGCTTAGCTTTTACTCACACAGATACGCAGTATTTT. It specifies CASSLAFTHTDTQYF. The chain joins TRBV7-2 to TRBJ2-3; D gene ambiguous. The CDR3 length is 15 residues. The V end was cut by 0 bases, the J end by 2 bases, with 9 bases between. The germline gives CDR1 SGHTA, CDR2 FQGNSA.

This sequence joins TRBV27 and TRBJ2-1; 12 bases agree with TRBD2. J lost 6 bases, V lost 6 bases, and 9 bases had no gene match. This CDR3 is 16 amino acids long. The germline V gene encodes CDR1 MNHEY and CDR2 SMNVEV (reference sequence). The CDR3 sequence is CASSFLLAGGLNEQFF. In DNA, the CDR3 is TGTGCCAGCAGCTTCCTTCTAGCGGGGGGGCTCAATGAGCAGTTCTTC.

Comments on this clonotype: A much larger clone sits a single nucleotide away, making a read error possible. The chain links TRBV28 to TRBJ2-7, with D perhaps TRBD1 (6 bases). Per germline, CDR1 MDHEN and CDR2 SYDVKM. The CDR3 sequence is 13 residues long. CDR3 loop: CAGSVGGTYEQYF. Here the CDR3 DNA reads TGTGCCGGCAGTGTAGGGGGTACCTACGAGCAGTACTTC.

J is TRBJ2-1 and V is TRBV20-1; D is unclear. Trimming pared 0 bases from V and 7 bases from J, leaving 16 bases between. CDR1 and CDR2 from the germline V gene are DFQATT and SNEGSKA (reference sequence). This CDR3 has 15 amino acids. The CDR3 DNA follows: TGCAGTGCTAGAGACCTGGGCCTGCAGGTAAATGAGCAGTTCTTC. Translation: CSARDLGLQVNEQFF.

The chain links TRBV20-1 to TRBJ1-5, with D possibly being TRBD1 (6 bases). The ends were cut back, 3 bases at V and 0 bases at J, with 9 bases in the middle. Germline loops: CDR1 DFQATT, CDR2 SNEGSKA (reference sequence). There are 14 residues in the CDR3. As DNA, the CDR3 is TGCAGTGCTAGTGGACAGAATAGCAATCAGCCCCAGCATTTT. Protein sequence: CSASGQNSNQPQHF.

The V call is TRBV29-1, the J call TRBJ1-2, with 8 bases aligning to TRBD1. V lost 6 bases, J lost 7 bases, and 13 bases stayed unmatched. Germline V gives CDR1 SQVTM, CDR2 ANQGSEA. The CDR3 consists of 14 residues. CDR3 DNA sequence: TGCAGCGTGACTGGGGGACAGGCAAATCGTGGCTACACCTTC. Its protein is CSVTGGQANRGYTF.

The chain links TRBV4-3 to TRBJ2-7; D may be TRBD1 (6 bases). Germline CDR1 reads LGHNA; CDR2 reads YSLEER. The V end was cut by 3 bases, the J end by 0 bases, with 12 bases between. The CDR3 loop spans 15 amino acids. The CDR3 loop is CASSQDGTYSYEQYF. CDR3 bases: TGCGCCAGCAGCCAGGACGGGACATACTCCTACGAGCAGTACTTC.

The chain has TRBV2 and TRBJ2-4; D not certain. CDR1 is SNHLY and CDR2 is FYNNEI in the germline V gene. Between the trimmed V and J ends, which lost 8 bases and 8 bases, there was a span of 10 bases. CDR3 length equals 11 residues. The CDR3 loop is CASSQEDIQYF. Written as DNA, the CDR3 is TGTGCCAGCTCCCAGGAAGACATTCAGTACTTC.

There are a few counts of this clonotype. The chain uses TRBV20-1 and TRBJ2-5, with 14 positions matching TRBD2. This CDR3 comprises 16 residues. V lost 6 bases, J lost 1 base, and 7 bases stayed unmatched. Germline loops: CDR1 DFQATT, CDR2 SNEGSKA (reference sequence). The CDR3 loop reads CSAAGLAGALQETQYF. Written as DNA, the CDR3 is TGCAGTGCAGCGGGACTAGCGGGGGCTCTCCAAGAGACCCAGTACTTC.

CDR3 coding DNA: TGTGCCAGTAGCCCCGCTGCCGCCTACGAGCAGTACTTC. Translation gives CASSPAAAYEQYF. This chain uses TRBV19 with TRBJ2-7; D remains unclear. Trimming took 6 bases from V and 2 from J, leaving 11 bases between them. The CDR3 is 13 residues long. CDR1 is LNHDA and CDR2 is SQIVND in the germline V gene (reference sequence).

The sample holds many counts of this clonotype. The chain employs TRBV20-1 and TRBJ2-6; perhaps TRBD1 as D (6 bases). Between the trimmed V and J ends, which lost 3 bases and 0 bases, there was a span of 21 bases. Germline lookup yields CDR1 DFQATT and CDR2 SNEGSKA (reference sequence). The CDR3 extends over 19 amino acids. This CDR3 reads CSASPIEAGALSGANVLTF. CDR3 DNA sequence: TGCAGTGCTAGTCCCATCGAGGCAGGGGCCCTCTCTGGGGCCAACGTCCTGACTTTC.

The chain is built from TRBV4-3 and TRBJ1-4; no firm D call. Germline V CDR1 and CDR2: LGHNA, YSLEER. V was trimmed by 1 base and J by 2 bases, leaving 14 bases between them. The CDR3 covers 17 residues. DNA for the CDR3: TGCGCCAGCAGCCAAGGGTTAGATTTTAAGACTAATGAAAAACTGTTTTTT. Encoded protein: CASSQGLDFKTNEKLFF.

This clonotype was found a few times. The CDR3 here is CSAPNLAGGLSTDTQYF. CDR3 coding DNA: TGCAGTGCCCCCAATCTAGCGGGAGGACTGAGCACAGATACGCAGTATTTT. This chain connects TRBV20-1 to TRBJ2-3; 11 nucleotides agree with TRBD2. Losses at the gene ends were 6 bases for V and 0 bases for J; bases not matched to a gene: 11. The germline gives CDR1 DFQATT, CDR2 SNEGSKA (reference sequence). CDR3 size: 17 residues.

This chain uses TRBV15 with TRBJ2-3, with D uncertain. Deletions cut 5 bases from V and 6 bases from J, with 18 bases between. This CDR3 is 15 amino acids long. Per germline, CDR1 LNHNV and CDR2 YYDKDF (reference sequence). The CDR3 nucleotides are TGTGCCACCAGCTTAAGCCTTAGGGTAACGGATACGCAGTATTTT. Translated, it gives CATSLSLRVTDTQYF.

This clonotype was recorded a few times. In DNA, the CDR3 is TGTGCCAGCAGCCAGGGGGCGCAGCAGTACTTC. Protein sequence: CASSQGAQQYF. V is TRBV28 and J is TRBJ2-5; 8 bases align to TRBD1. The V and J ends lost 6 bases and 11 bases, in that order; junction bases with no gene match: 5. This CDR3 has 11 amino acids. Germline V gene sequence: CDR1 MDHEN, CDR2 SYDVKM.